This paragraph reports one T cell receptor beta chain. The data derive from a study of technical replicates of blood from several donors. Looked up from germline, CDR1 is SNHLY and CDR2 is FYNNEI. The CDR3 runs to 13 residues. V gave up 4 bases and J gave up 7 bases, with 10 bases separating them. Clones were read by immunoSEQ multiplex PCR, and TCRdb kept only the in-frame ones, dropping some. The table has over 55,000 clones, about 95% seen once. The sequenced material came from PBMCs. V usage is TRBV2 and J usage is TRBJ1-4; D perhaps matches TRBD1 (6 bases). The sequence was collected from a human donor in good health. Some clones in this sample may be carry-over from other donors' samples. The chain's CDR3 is CASSGGGREKLFF. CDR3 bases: TGTGCCAGCAGTGGAGGGGGACGTGAAAAACTGTTTTTT.